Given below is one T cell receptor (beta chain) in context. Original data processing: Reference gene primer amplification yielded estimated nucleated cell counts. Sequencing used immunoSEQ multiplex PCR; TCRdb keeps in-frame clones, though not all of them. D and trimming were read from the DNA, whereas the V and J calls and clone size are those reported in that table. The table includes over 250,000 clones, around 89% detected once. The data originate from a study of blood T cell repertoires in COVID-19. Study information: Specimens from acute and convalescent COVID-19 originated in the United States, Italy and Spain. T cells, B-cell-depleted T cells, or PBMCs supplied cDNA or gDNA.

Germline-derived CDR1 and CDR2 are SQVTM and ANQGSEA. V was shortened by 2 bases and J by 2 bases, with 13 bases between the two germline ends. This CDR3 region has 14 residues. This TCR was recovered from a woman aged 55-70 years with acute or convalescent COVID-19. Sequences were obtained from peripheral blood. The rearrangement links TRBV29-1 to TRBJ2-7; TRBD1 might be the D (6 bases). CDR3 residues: CSVEFLQGTYEQYF. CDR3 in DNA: TGCAGCGTTGAATTCCTCCAGGGGACCTACGAGCAGTACTTC.